Given below is one TCR beta chain in context. Its antigen is unknown. A much larger clone is a single base away; this may be a read error. Each and every patient relapsed after autologous stem cell transplantation, and patients got differing brentuximab vedotin exposure. This entry belongs to a study of PD-1 blockade in classical Hodgkin lymphoma. Study-wide points: Relative to healthy donors, newly diagnosed patients reportedly had lower baseline TCR diversity, which was reported as lower still in relapsed/refractory patients. Those achieving complete response showed baseline diversity like newly diagnosed patients. By C4D1, diversity of CD4+ TCRs had risen significantly, whereas that of CD8+ TCRs had not.

This CDR3 spans 12 amino acids. Germline V gene lookup returns CDR1 SGHTS and CDR2 YDEGEE. The V end was cut by 0 bases, the J end by 2 bases, with 2 bases between. Profiling relied on immunoSEQ multiplex PCR, and the TCRdb table lists in-frame clones only, not all of them. There are 13,000 to 15,000 clones in the sample; 80% to 90% occur only once, and roughly a quarter lies in the top ten. The chain is built from TRBV5-8 and TRBJ1-2, with D unclear. This TCR derives from a human donor with classical Hodgkin lymphoma. The sample was peripheral blood mononuclear cells (PBMCs), taken before the second cycle of nivolumab. CDR3 in DNA: TGTGCCAGCAGCTTGGGGAACTATGGCTACACCTTC. This sequence encodes CASSLGNYGYTF.